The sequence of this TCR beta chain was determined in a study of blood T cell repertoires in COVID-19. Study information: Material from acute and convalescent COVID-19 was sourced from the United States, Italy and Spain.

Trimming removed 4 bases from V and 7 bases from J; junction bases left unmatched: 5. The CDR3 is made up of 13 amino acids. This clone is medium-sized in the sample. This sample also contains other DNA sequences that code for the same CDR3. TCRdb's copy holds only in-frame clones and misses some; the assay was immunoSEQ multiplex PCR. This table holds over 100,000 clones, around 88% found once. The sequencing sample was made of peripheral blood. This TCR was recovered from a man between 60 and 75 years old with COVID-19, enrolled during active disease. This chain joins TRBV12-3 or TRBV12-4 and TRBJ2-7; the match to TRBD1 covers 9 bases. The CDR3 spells CASSSGTGREQYF. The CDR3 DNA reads TGTGCCAGCAGTTCCGGGACAGGGCGTGAGCAGTACTTC.